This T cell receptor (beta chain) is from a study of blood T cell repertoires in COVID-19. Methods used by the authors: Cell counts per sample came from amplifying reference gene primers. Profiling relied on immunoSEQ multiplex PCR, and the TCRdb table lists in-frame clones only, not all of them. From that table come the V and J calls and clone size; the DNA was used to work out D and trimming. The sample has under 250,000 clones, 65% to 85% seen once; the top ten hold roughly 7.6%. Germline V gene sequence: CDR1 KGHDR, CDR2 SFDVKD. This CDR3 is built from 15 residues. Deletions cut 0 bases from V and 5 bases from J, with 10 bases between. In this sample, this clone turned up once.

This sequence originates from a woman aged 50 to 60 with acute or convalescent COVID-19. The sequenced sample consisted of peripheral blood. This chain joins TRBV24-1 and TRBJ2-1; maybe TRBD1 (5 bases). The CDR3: CATSDLGHAHNEQFF. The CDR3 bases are TGTGCCACCAGTGATTTGGGACACGCACACAATGAGCAGTTCTTC.